This T cell receptor (beta chain) derives from a study of T cells in Graves' hyperthyroidism and ophthalmopathy. Study-level points and caveats: In validation, the model predicted ophthalmopathy. These predictions came a median approximately six months before onset.

This CDR3 spans 14 amino acids. Trimming stripped 2 bases from V and 0 bases from J, with 7 bases between. The germline CDR1 and CDR2 sequences are SGHTA and FQGNSA. The source material, RNA transcripts, was used to amplify TCR beta CDR3 regions. Researchers ran a first-round RT-PCR on the TCR CDR3 using the HTBI primer set. TCRdb re-analysed the multiplex PCR reads in MiXCR, keeping a single row per CDR3 protein. The table has around 440,000 distinct CDR3 sequences, less than 20% seen once. In this sample, this clonotype turned up many times. What it recognizes is unknown. The chain is built from TRBV7-2 and TRBJ1-1; D is uncertain. Sequencing used blood. The source is a young woman with Graves' hyperthyroidism. The CDR3 here is CASSLQSLNTEAFF. DNA for the CDR3: TGTGCCAGCAGCTTACAGAGTTTGAACACTGAAGCTTTCTTT.